This TCR beta chain was profiled in a study of vaccination and CD4 T cells after COVID-19. Worth noting for this clonotype: Its target is not known.

The assay that was used to sequence DNA from cultured CD4+ T cells was the Oncomine TCR Beta short-read assay. TCRdb analysed the PCR reads with MiXCR anew, one entry per CDR3 protein. Among approximately 17,000 distinct CDR3 sequences listed, around 50% were seen once. Treatment reported: roughly 10-day PBMC culture with coronavirus spike peptide pools or control peptides (ViraFEST assay). This clonotype was obtained from a human donor who had recovered from COVID-19. The specimen comprised CD4+ T cells from blood, cultured in vitro, sampled before SARS-CoV-2 vaccination.

Here the CDR3 reads CASSLPPGTQYF. CDR3 nucleotide sequence: TGTGCCAGCAGCTTACCCCCGGGTACGCAGTATTTT. The chain joins TRBV7-2 to TRBJ2-3; D uncertain. V lost 2 bases to trimming and J lost 8 bases, with 8 bases between them. This CDR3 comprises 12 residues. CDR1 and CDR2 from the germline V gene are SGHTA and FQGNSA.